Listed below are T cell receptor beta chains from one sample, sequenced in a study of shared clonotypes between healthy human individuals. Clones were sequenced by immunoSEQ multiplex PCR, and TCRdb holds only the in-frame ones, with some missing. The sample shows 450,000 to 600,000 clones, around 79% of them seen only once. The sample consisted of PBMCs. The receptors were gathered from a woman between 35 and 50 years old in good health. Some clones in this sample may be carry-over from other donors' samples. CDR3s include the opening cysteine and the closing phenylalanine or tryptophan.

v_gene,CDR3aa
TRBV19,CASSIAKRPQHF
TRBV11-3,CASSLEAGGYNEQFF
TRBV28,CASSLRQINQPQHF
TRBV4-3,CASSQGKGRETQYF
TRBV7-3,CASSLEVNTEAFF
TRBV7-3,CASRLGPSGANVLTF
TRBV2,CASRPPGRINQPQHF
TRBV5-1,CASTVGETQYF
TRBV7-9,CASSFNNYGYTF
TRBV29-1,CSVTPSGVSLRNQPQHF
TRBV4-1,CASRRDRLGYGYTF
TRBV7-2,CASSSGQGEEKLFF
TRBV11-2,CASSQLNTGELFF
TRBV29-1,CSVGSRSQETQYF
TRBV9,CASSGTFGYTF
TRBV2,CASSELVGSNQPQHF
TRBV28,CASSLGGGEGPYGYTF
TRBV9,CASSARPGSVRTGELFF
TRBV2,CASGEMGGYETQYF
TRBV10-2,CASIGDYEQYF
TRBV19,CASSVRDRESYEQYF
TRBV7-9,CASGQDNQPQHF
TRBV6-5,CASRQGTYNEQFF
TRBV6-5,CASSYLGGGTNSPLHF
TRBV4-2,CASSLGGGSVKQETQYF
TRBV7-2,CASSLVAVGAYEQYF
TRBV28,CASNVAYSYEQYF
TRBV10-3,CAIGGGANTGELFF
TRBV7-5,CVRSHPGGGGQPQHF
TRBV29-1,CSVVGTSGIGGEQFF
TRBV6-5,CASSRVAGTRGTQYF
TRBV6-1,CASLRRGGSEAFF
TRBV12-5,CASGPGAGGNEQFF
TRBV19,CASSLGSYYGPSQIAEAFF
TRBV18,CASSRSGSYNEQFF
TRBV7-9,CASSSRNSGEAFF
TRBV5-1,CASSLAGSGSYEQYF
TRBV9,CASTWRENADTQYF
TRBV27,CASGTGTGNTIYF
TRBV2,CASSPQVSFNQPQHF
TRBV19,CASSKGGSGETQYF
TRBV30,CAWTRQAADSPLHF